This section outlines one T cell receptor (beta chain) sequence together with its context. The table lists this clone with a count of one. Its antigen is not yet known. No base-level quality is on record; no much larger clone is a single base apart. TCRbeta CDR3 regions were amplified from genomic DNA by means of the immunoSEQ Assay, a bias-controlled multiplex PCR. As for the original processing: Within the assay, amplification of reference gene primers was used to estimate how many nucleated cells each sample contained. Sequence reads were collapsed and filtered to measure the absolute abundance of every unique TCRbeta CDR3 rearrangement. For each sample, productive Simpson clonality was calculated by taking the square root of Simpson's diversity index across productive rearrangements. In TCRdb, the immuneACCESS table is reduced to in-frame sequences with V and J assigned. These tables do not hold every clone; where another copy was compared, an unresolved V gene accounts for under half, and the others remain unexplained. D and trimming were read from the DNA, whereas the V and J calls and clone size are those reported in that table. This sample comprises some 170,000 clones, roughly 90% of them detected only once. The ten most abundant clones make up around 1.2% of the sample.

These data belong to a study of blood T cell repertoires in COVID-19 (dated by TCRdb to 2019 to 2021). Study-wide context: Samples from collaborators originated in the United States, Italy and Spain and spanned both the acute and convalescent phases of COVID-19. A de-identified subject ID, COVID-19 status, age in years and sex were almost always included in the sample metadata. The dataset comprised deeply sampled blood TCRbeta repertoires from subjects exposed to, actively infected with, or recovered from COVID-19. The repertoires were made available in a free public database intended to serve as a resource for research on the immune response to SARS-CoV-2. Samples were obtained from the ongoing ImmuneRACE study (first 160 participants) and from approximately 1,200 subjects provided by 6 global collaborators. The material from the prospective study consisted of cDNA or gDNA derived from T cells, B-cell-depleted T cells, or PBMCs. Where available, HLA class I and class II types were taken from metadata supplied by the sample provider and were not determined by assay-based typing. Points the paper makes about the study in general: The amount of clinical and demographic metadata varied by source and participant and was provided uncurated.

The CDR3, from cysteine to phenylalanine, totals 15 residues. The kept DNA is CDR3 alone, 45 bases in frame from the first base. CDR1 and CDR2, per the germline V gene (reference sequence), are MNHEY and SMNVEV. V has 7 bases trimmed and J has 0 bases trimmed; junction bases matching no gene number 6. Participants in the prospective study were aged roughly 18 to 89 years, lived in 20 to 30 United States geographic areas, and enrolled through a virtual design. In the prospective study, cohorts were assigned on the basis of participant-reported clinical history obtained from a screening survey and a study questionnaire. In the prospective study, mobile phlebotomists collected whole blood, serum and a nasopharyngeal or oropharyngeal swab from each participant. Participants in the prospective study had the option to provide additional blood draws and questionnaires over an approximately 2-month period. Before DNA extraction, blood samples from the prospective study were shipped at room temperature or frozen.

This clonotype was obtained from a human donor with acute COVID-19. The donor label of this sample is uncertain. Sequencing was performed on PBMCs or T cells enriched from blood (not recorded which). The rearrangement combines TRBV27 with TRBJ1-1; TRBD1 fits 9 bases in the junction. The DNA sequence is TGTGCCAGCATTCCGACAGGGGGGATGAACACTGAAGCTTTCTTT. It is translated as CASIPTGGMNTEAFF.